Below are 22 T cell receptor beta chains sequenced from a single sample in a study of tumor-infiltrating lymphocytes in primary liver carcinoma. Blood RNA came from unsorted whole blood; germline DNA was also extracted. Making TCR beta cDNA involved around 510 ng total RNA and a constant-region primer. Slightly modified ARM-PCR served as the procedure for the TCR beta libraries. These libraries came from three rounds of nested multiplex PCR. Forward primers for TRBV1-TRBV30 and a C-beta reverse primer served the first two PCR rounds, at 10 cycles each. Each CDR3 protein is one row after TCRdb ran MiXCR on the multiplex PCR reads. Of some 190,000 distinct CDR3 sequences in the sample, 50% to 75% were seen once. Material: peripheral blood. The receptors derive from a man aged 40-49 years with primary liver carcinoma and hepatitis B virus infection.

This clonotype was recorded many times. Here the CDR3 reads CASSDNRGRNEQFF. The CDR3 DNA reads as TGTGCCAGCAGCGACAACAGGGGGAGGAATGAGCAGTTCTTC. The genes are TRBV11-2 and TRBJ2-1; 8 nucleotides agree with TRBD1. Germline-derived CDR1 and CDR2 are SGHAT and FQNNGV. This CDR3 is 14 amino acids long. With V trimmed by 5 bases and J by 7 bases, 7 bases remained unmatched.

In this sample, this clonotype turned up a few times. The rearrangement uses TRBV29-1 and TRBJ2-2, with D uncertain. This CDR3 has 13 amino acids. V lost 3 bases, J lost 1 base, and 6 bases lay in between. From germline, CDR1 is SQVTM and CDR2 ANQGSEA. The CDR3 nucleotides read TGCAGCGTTGACACGGGGAACACCGGGGAGCTGTTTTTT. As protein: CSVDTGNTGELFF.

This rearrangement joins TRBV11-2 to TRBJ1-1, with no clear D. CDR1 is SGHAT, CDR2 FQNNGV, per germline. The CDR3 sequence is 12 residues long. CDR3 DNA: TGTGCTATCAGCCCCCTAAACACTGAAGCTTTCTTT. Translated: CAISPLNTEAFF.

Details on this clonotype: Compared with germline, one end of the junction differs, possibly owing to a read error. The chain has TRBV7-8 and TRBJ2-7; D assignment may be TRBD1 or TRBD2 (7 bases each). Germline CDR1 and CDR2: SGHVS and FQNEAQ. The CDR3 runs to 16 residues. This CDR3 reads CASSQGGTLSSYEQYF. In nucleotides, the CDR3 is TGCGCCAGCAGCCAGGGGGGGACATTAAGCTCCTACGAGCAGTACTTC.

Comments on this clonotype: No conserved phenylalanine or tryptophan is present at the end of the CDR3, so a read error is the likely explanation. V and J are TRBV10-1 and TRBJ2-7, with 12 nucleotides matching TRBD1. Germline CDR1 and CDR2: WNHNN and SYGVQD (reference sequence). The CDR3 length is 16 residues. Losses at the gene ends were 4 bases for V and 4 bases for J; bases not matched to a gene: 8. CDR3 amino acids: CASSATGTGGAYEQYL. DNA for the CDR3: TGCGCCAGCAGTGCCACCGGGACAGGGGGCGCGTACGAGCAGTACCTC.

CDR3 protein: CASHYTSGATDTQYF. The CDR3 DNA sequence: TGTGCCAGCCATTATACTAGCGGGGCGACAGATACGCAGTATTTT. V usage is TRBV28 and J usage is TRBJ2-3; 10 bases align to TRBD2. V shed 8 bases and J 3 bases; nucleotides not matched to a gene: 8. The CDR3 spans 15 residues. Germline assignment: CDR1 MDHEN and CDR2 SYDVKM. Based on the CDR3 plus reference TRBV28 and TRBJ2-3, the full variable domain is DVKVTQSSRYLVKRTGEKVFLECVQDMDHENMFWYRQDPGLGLRLIYFSYDVKMKEKGDIPEGYSVSREKKERFSLILESASTNQTSMYLCASHYTSGATDTQYFGPGTRLTVL.

This clonotype has at least ten counts. This chain links TRBV29-1 with TRBJ1-1; D gene unclear. The CDR3 has 12 residues. Germline V lookup: CDR1 SQVTM, CDR2 ANQGSEA. The ends were cut back, 0 bases at V and 10 bases at J, with 12 bases in the middle. The CDR3 sequence: CSVEETGLGAFF. The CDR3 nucleotides are TGCAGCGTTGAAGAGACCGGGTTAGGAGCTTTCTTT.

The genes are TRBV5-1 and TRBJ2-7, with 8 nucleotides matching TRBD2. Germline V lookup: CDR1 SGHRS, CDR2 YFSETQ. With V trimmed by 9 bases and J by 2 bases, 4 bases remained unmatched. This CDR3 is built from 12 residues. The chain's CDR3 is CATLAGTYEQYF. The CDR3 coding sequence is TGCGCCACATTAGCGGGAACCTACGAGCAGTACTTC. Full variable domain (outside the CDR3, taken from reference TRBV5-1 and TRBJ2-7): KAGVTQTPRYLIKTRGQQVTLSCSPISGHRSVSWYQQTPGQGLQFLFEYFSETQRNKGNFPGRFSGRQFSNSRSEMNVSTLELGDSALYLCATLAGTYEQYFGPGTRLTVT.

V usage is TRBV6-2 or TRBV6-3 and J usage is TRBJ2-5, with a tentative D call TRBD2 (5 bases). Germline CDR1 is MNHEY and CDR2 is SVGEGT. The CDR3 is 13 amino acids. V lost 9 bases and J lost 5, with 16 bases in between. Here the CDR3 DNA reads TGTGCCAGTGGCCCTACTTGGGAGGAGACCCAGTACTTC. It translates to CASGPTWEETQYF.

As regards this clonotype: One junction end does not reproduce the germline sequence, and a read error may be involved. The chain employs TRBV5-5 and TRBJ2-7; 8 bases are a match to TRBD1. CDR3 length equals 16 residues. Germline V gene lookup returns CDR1 SGHKS and CDR2 YYEKEE (reference sequence). Here the CDR3 DNA reads TGTGCCAGCGGCTTGGACAGGGTTCCTGGGGGGTACGAGCAGTACTTC. Translated: CASGLDRVPGGYEQYF.

The table lists this clonotype with a few counts. The V call is TRBV4-1, the J call TRBJ2-5; D is ambiguous. V was cut by 1 base and J by 5 bases, with 11 bases left in between. The CDR3 length is 14 residues. Germline V gene lookup returns CDR1 MGHRA and CDR2 YSYEKL. CDR3 in DNA: TGCGCCAGCAGCCAAGTAGGGCCGGTGGAGACCCAGTACTTC. It specifies CASSQVGPVETQYF.

This clonotype was counted a few times. Because it lacks the conserved phenylalanine or tryptophan at the end, this CDR3 is likely a read error. The chain recombines TRBV11-3 with TRBJ2-7; 7 bases fit TRBD1. CDR1 and CDR2 from the germline V gene are SGHNT and YENEEA. The V and J ends lost 4 bases and 4 bases, in that order; junction bases with no gene match: 16. The CDR3 loop spans 17 amino acids. Here the CDR3 reads CASSYSRRTGAPYEQYS. CDR3 DNA sequence: TGTGCCAGCAGCTATAGTCGGAGGACAGGCGCCCCATACGAGCAGTACTCC.

This chain's CDR3 is CASRKRGSSYEQYF. The CDR3, as DNA: TGTGCCAGCAGAAAACGAGGAAGCTCCTACGAGCAGTACTTC. The gene calls are TRBV6-2 or TRBV6-3 and TRBJ2-7; D ambiguous. CDR3 length: 14 residues. V dropped 6 bases and J dropped 0 bases, with 12 bases sitting between them. The germline gives CDR1 MNHEY, CDR2 SVGEGT.

This clonotype occurred once. Because the CDR3 is missing its conserved closing phenylalanine or tryptophan, this is likely a read error. In DNA, the CDR3 is TGTGCCAGCAGTCGGAGAGGGGCCGAAGTTGCATCCTACGAGCAGTACTAC. This codes for CASSRRGAEVASYEQYY. The V gene is TRBV25-1, the J gene TRBJ2-7, with D possibly called TRBD1 or TRBD2 (5 bases each). The germline gives CDR1 MGHDK, CDR2 SYGVNS. The CDR3 is 17 amino acids. V lost 5 bases and J 1 base, leaving 21 bases between the germline ends.

This chain links TRBV21-1 with TRBJ1-2; TRBD1, as called in the table, went unchecked against the DNA. TRBV21-1 is a recognized pseudogene. The CDR3 has 14 amino acids. Written as DNA, the CDR3 is TGTGCCAGCGTCGGGGACAGGAAGAACTATGGCTACACCTTC. It codes for CASVGDRKNYGYTF.

This clonotype was seen just once. The V call is TRBV18, the J call TRBJ2-7; maybe TRBD2 (5 bases). V lost 5 bases and J 5 bases, leaving 16 bases between the germline ends. Per germline, CDR1 KGHSH and CDR2 LQKENI. CDR3 size: 14 residues. CDR3 coding DNA: TGTGCCAGCTCATCTTTAGCGACCCTCGACGAGCAGTACTTC. Translation gives CASSSLATLDEQYF.

Details on this clonotype: Since a much larger clone is just one base distant, this may be a read error. The chain joins TRBV29-1 to TRBJ2-1; maybe TRBD2 (6 bases). Germline loops: CDR1 SQVTM, CDR2 ANQGSEA. The CDR3 length is 15 residues. The CDR3 DNA follows: TGCAGCGTTTCCGGGACGGGAGAAGGTAACAATGAGCATTTCTTC. Translated, it gives CSVSGTGEGNNEHFF.

This clonotype showed up just a few times. Being one base from a much bigger clone, this may be a read error. The rearrangement uses TRBV11-2 and TRBJ1-2; the D gene is possibly TRBD1 (5 bases). The V gene lost 5 bases and the J gene lost 2 bases, with 15 bases spanning the gap. Germline V CDR1 and CDR2: SGHAT, FQNNGV. CDR3 size: 15 residues. The CDR3 DNA reads TGTGCCAGCAGCCTCTCCCGGGGGTTGAACTATGGCTACACCTTC. Translating gives CASSLSRGLNYGYTF.

This chain links TRBV5-6 with TRBJ2-7; the D gene is possibly TRBD2 (7 bases). Trimming left V 4 bases short and J 0 bases short, with 17 bases between. Germline assignment: CDR1 SGHDT and CDR2 YYEEEE. The CDR3 loop spans 16 amino acids. The CDR3 DNA reads as TGTGCCAGCAGCCCTAAGGGGGGGACTCTCTCCTACGAGCAGTACTTC. This sequence encodes CASSPKGGTLSYEQYF.

Turning to this clonotype: A clone one base away is much larger, so this may be a read error. The rearrangement links TRBV29-1 to TRBJ1-2; D call uncertain. The CDR3 totals 12 residues. Germline CDR1 reads SQVTM; CDR2 reads ANQGSEA. CDR3 sequence: CSVEGSSYGHTF. Here the CDR3 DNA reads TGCAGCGTTGAAGGTTCCAGCTATGGCCACACCTTC.

V and J are TRBV6-6 and TRBJ2-1, with 9 positions matching TRBD2. Germline values: CDR1 MNHNY, CDR2 SVGAGI (reference sequence). The junction had 2 bases not matched to a gene; V was cut back by 2 bases and J by 6 bases. CDR3 length: 14 residues. The CDR3 DNA sequence: TGTGCCAGCAGTTACCTAGCGGGAATCAATGAGCAGTTCTTC. It codes for CASSYLAGINEQFF.

This clonotype occurred a few times. The chain is built from TRBV7-8 and TRBJ2-7; 7 bases match TRBD2. Germline lookup yields CDR1 SGHVS and CDR2 FQNEAQ. Unmatched junction bases numbered 4, after V lost 5 bases and J lost 3 bases. The CDR3 has 13 amino acids. CDR3 residues: CASSPSGFYEQYF. The CDR3, as DNA: TGTGCCAGCAGCCCTAGCGGTTTCTACGAGCAGTACTTC.